This passage covers 16 T cell receptor beta chains from one sample sequenced in a study of blood T cell repertoires in COVID-19. Method: immunoSEQ multiplex PCR; TCRdb's copy keeps in-frame clones and lacks some. The sample yields around 300,000 clones, approximately 88% seen once. The sample was peripheral blood. The receptors derive from a woman aged 25 to 39 with COVID-19, enrolled during active disease.

The chain has TRBV9 and TRBJ1-1, with 9 nucleotides matching TRBD1. The CDR3 is made up of 15 amino acids. J lost 5 bases, V lost 1 base, and 6 bases had no gene match. Per the germline V gene, CDR1 is SGDLS and CDR2 is YYNGEE. DNA of the CDR3: TGTGCCAGCAGCGTACAACAGGGGGCCTGGACTGAAGCTTTCTTT. This gives the protein CASSVQQGAWTEAFF.

The rearrangement links TRBV5-4 to TRBJ2-7, with a tentative D call TRBD2 (6 bases). The ends were cut back, 0 bases at V and 2 bases at J, with 9 bases in the middle. The CDR3 spans 14 residues. Germline V gene sequence: CDR1 SGHNT, CDR2 YYREEE (reference sequence). CDR3 nucleotides: TGTGCCAGCAGCTTGGCGGCGGGGCCCTACGAGCAGTACTTC. Amino acids: CASSLAAGPYEQYF.

The chain is built from TRBV7-2 and TRBJ1-5, with TRBD1 matching over 8 bases. Germline CDR1 reads SGHTA; CDR2 reads FQGNSA. The length of the CDR3 is 16 residues. V trimming: 5 bases; J trimming: 2 bases; junction bases outside the gene matches: 8. DNA for the CDR3: TGTGCCAGCAGCCTAGACAGGGGAGAGGGCAATCAGCCCCAGCATTTT. This encodes CASSLDRGEGNQPQHF.

The rearrangement joins TRBV3-1 (or the pseudogene TRBV3-2) to TRBJ2-7, with TRBD1 identical over 7 bases. This CDR3 spans 15 amino acids. V shed 3 bases, J shed 2 bases, and the junction held 7 bases outside the gene matches. Germline loops: CDR1 LGHDT, CDR2 YNNKEL (reference sequence). The CDR3 here is CASSHPGTVAYEQYF. The CDR3 DNA is TGTGCCAGCAGCCACCCCGGGACAGTCGCCTACGAGCAGTACTTC.

The chain links TRBV3-1 (or the pseudogene TRBV3-2) to TRBJ1-1; unclear D gene. V lost 2 bases and J 6 bases, leaving 13 bases between the germline ends. Germline CDR1 is LGHDT and CDR2 is YNNKEL (reference sequence). This CDR3 is 14 amino acids long. The CDR3 protein is CASSQTLGGAEAFF. CDR3 DNA: TGTGCCAGCAGCCAAACCCTAGGAGGCGCTGAAGCTTTCTTT.

This rearrangement joins TRBV6-6 to TRBJ2-2; 9 bases are a match to TRBD2. The CDR3 has 16 amino acids. V lost 4 bases to trimming and J lost 3 bases; unmatched junction nucleotides: 6. Germline V lookup: CDR1 MNHNY, CDR2 SVGAGI (reference sequence). This CDR3 is CASSSGLAQHTGELFF. CDR3 DNA sequence: TGTGCCAGCAGTTCCGGACTAGCGCAACACACCGGGGAGCTGTTTTTT.

The J gene is TRBJ1-6, the V gene TRBV6-2 or TRBV6-3; 10 nucleotides match TRBD1. This CDR3 spans 15 amino acids. Germline CDR1 is MNHEY and CDR2 is SVGEGT. J was trimmed by 12 bases and V by 6 bases; bases with no gene match: 11. CDR3 in amino acids: CASSPGQGFRLPLHF. In DNA form, the CDR3 reads TGTGCCAGCAGCCCGGGACAGGGGTTTCGGTTACCCCTCCACTTT.

Of note for this clone: At one end the junction does not follow the germline gene, possibly because of a read error. In nucleotides, the CDR3 is TGTGCCAGCAGCGGAAGTAGCAGGGGAAGTATAGCCTTC. Amino acid sequence: CASSGSSRGSIAF. The chain joins TRBV5-6 to TRBJ1-2; perhaps TRBD1 as D (6 bases). The CDR3 loop spans 13 amino acids. From germline, CDR1 is SGHDT and CDR2 YYEEEE.

The V call is TRBV9, the J call TRBJ1-1; D is unclear. V was shortened by 0 bases and J by 4 bases, with 10 bases between the two germline ends. The CDR3 contains 14 residues. Germline-derived CDR1 and CDR2 are SGDLS and YYNGEE. The CDR3 DNA is TGTGCCAGCAGCGTAGGCGTTTCGGGCACTGAAGCTTTCTTT. The encoded protein is CASSVGVSGTEAFF.

V usage is TRBV18 and J usage is TRBJ2-7, with a possible D match to TRBD2 (6 bases). Germline V gives CDR1 KGHSH, CDR2 LQKENI. Trimming pared 1 base from V and 0 bases from J, leaving 10 bases between. This CDR3 is built from 15 residues. The CDR3 loop is CASSPLEGSSYEQYF. CDR3 coding DNA: TGTGCCAGCTCACCACTGGAGGGTTCCTCCTACGAGCAGTACTTC.

As for this clone: The junction does not match germline at one end; this may be a read error. The chain joins TRBV7-7 to TRBJ2-5; the D gene is possibly TRBD2 (6 bases). The CDR3 has 16 residues. In germline, CDR1 is SSHAT, CDR2 FNYEAQ (reference sequence). CDR3 amino acids: CASSLNPGERIETQYF. In DNA form, the CDR3 reads TGTGCTAGCAGCTTAAACCCGGGGGAGAGAATAGAGACCCAGTACTTC.

V and J are TRBV13 and TRBJ2-7; 9 nucleotides align to TRBD1. Germline V lookup: CDR1 PRHDT, CDR2 FYEKMQ (reference sequence). The CDR3 is 15 amino acids. The V and J ends lost 3 bases and 0 bases, in that order; junction bases with no gene match: 3. The CDR3, as DNA: TGTGCCAGCAGCTTGGGGGACAGGGCCTCCTACGAGCAGTACTTC. It encodes CASSLGDRASYEQYF.

The rearrangement joins TRBV19 to TRBJ1-2, with unresolved D. The CDR3 contains 14 residues. V lost 0 bases to trimming and J lost 3 bases, with 8 bases between them. Germline-derived CDR1 and CDR2 are LNHDA and SQIVND (reference sequence). CDR3 protein: CASSIDPTHYGYTF. The CDR3 nucleotides read TGTGCCAGTAGTATAGATCCTACTCACTATGGCTACACCTTC.

J is TRBJ2-5 and V is TRBV21-1; the D call in the table, TRBD1, was not verified against the DNA. TRBV21-1 is a pseudogene. The CDR3 runs 21 residues. CDR3 sequence: CASSKVQYLDRGQFNQETQYF. The DNA for the CDR3 is TGTGCCAGCAGCAAAGTTCAGTATTTGGACAGGGGGCAATTCAACCAAGAGACCCAGTACTTC.

This chain links TRBV11-2 with TRBJ2-2; 7 bases align to TRBD2. V was clipped by 5 bases and J by 6 bases; unmatched bases: 12. The germline gives CDR1 SGHAT, CDR2 FQNNGV. The CDR3 extends over 16 amino acids. The CDR3 reads CASSRFSGVRPGELFF. The CDR3 DNA reads TGTGCCAGCAGCCGATTCAGCGGGGTCCGGCCCGGGGAGCTGTTTTTT.

V usage is TRBV28 and J usage is TRBJ2-7; D possibly corresponds to TRBD2 (5 bases). The CDR3 totals 13 residues. Trimming pared 2 bases from V and 7 bases from J, leaving 12 bases between. From germline, CDR1 is MDHEN and CDR2 SYDVKM. CDR3 protein: CASSLRAPGEQYV. The CDR3 DNA reads TGTGCCAGCAGTTTAAGGGCCCCGGGGGAGCAGTACGTC.